This paragraph covers one T cell receptor beta chain sequence. Its matching antigen is unknown. The sample belongs to a study of vaccination effects on CD4 cells after COVID-19. Findings and caveats of the study: Few convalescent patients were included, and no early post-infection timepoints were sampled.

Germline CDR1 and CDR2: SGHRS and YFSETQ. Trimming took off 1 base at V and 8 bases at J, with 6 bases between the two ends. The CDR3 runs 12 residues. ViraFEST used viral peptide pools to expand antigen-specific CD4+ T cells before sequencing. Subsequent to roughly 9 days of culture, CD4+ T cells were isolated. Absence of prior SARS-CoV-2 infection characterized the vaccine recipients, who showed negative nucleocapsid antibodies. IL-2 medium was substituted for half the medium on days 3 and 7. Some clones are missing from TCRdb's copy, which holds only in-frame ones; the method was immunoSEQ multiplex PCR. This table holds about 63,000 clones, 75% found once.

This rearrangement joins TRBV5-1 to TRBJ2-2; D unclear. The sequence was obtained from a human donor who received a COVID-19 vaccine. The sequences come from CD4+ T cells from PBMCs cultured with HCoV-OC43 spike peptides, collected before COVID-19 vaccination. Subset: HCoV-OC43 spike overlapping peptide pool stimulation. In DNA form, the CDR3 reads TGCGCCAGCAGCTTGTATCTTGGGGAGCTGTTTTTT. It is translated as CASSLYLGELFF.